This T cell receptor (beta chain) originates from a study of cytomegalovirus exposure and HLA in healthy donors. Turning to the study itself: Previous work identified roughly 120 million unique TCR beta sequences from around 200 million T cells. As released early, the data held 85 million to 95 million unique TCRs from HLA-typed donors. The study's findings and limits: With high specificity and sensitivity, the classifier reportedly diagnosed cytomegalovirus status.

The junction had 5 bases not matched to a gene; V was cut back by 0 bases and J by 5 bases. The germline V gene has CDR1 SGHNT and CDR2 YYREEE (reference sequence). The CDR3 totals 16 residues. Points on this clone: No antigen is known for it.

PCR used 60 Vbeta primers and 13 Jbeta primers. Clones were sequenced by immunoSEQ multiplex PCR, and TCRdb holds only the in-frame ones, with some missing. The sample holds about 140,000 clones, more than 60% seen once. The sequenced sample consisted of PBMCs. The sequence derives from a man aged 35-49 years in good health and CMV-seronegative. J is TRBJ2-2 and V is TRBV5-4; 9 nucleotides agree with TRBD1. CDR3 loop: CASSLAGTGRTGELFF. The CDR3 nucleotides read TGTGCCAGCAGCTTGGCGGGGACAGGGCGAACCGGGGAGCTGTTTTTT.